This T cell receptor beta chain was observed in a study of T cell repertoires in aging, cancer and after chemotherapy. Germline V gives CDR1 LNHNV, CDR2 YYDKDF (reference sequence). The ends lost 0 bases at V and 4 bases at J; junction bases unmatched: 2. The CDR3 totals 15 residues. On this clonotype itself: The antigen remains undetermined.

Amplification of TCR beta used genomic DNA extracted from peripheral blood. Study-level findings and limits: These repertoire data do not allow conclusions about immunological memory after chemotherapy.

Multiplex touch-down PCR with TRB-A/B primers amplified rearranged V-D-J TRB sequences. Using its own MiXCR run on the multiplex PCR reads, TCRdb lists one record per CDR3 protein. The sample carries about 13,000 distinct CDR3 sequences, over 25% recorded once. The chain carries TRBV15 and TRBJ1-5; 8 positions match TRBD1. The clonotype was recovered from a human donor in good health. The sequenced material came from blood. CDR3 amino acids: CATSRDRDRNQPQHF. The CDR3 DNA follows: TGTGCCACCAGCAGAGACAGGGACAGGAATCAGCCCCAGCATTTT.